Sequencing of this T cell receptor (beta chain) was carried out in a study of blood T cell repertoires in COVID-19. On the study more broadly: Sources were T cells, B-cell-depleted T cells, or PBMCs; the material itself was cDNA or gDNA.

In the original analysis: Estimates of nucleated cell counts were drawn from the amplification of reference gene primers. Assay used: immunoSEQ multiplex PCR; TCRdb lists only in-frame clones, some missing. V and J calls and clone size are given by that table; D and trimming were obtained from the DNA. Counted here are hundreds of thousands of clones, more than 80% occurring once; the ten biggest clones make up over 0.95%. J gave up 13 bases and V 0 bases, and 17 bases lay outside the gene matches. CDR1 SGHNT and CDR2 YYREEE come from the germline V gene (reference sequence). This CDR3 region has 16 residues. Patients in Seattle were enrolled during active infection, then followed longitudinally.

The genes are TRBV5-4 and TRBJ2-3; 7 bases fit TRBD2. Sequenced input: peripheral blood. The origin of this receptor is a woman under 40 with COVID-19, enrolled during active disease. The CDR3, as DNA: TGTGCCAGCAGCTTGGGGTTAGCGGGTGCCTTAAATGAGGAGTATTTT. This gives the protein CASSLGLAGALNEEYF.